This T cell receptor (beta chain) was observed in a study of cytomegalovirus exposure and HLA in healthy donors. Findings and caveats of the study: Later genetic work tied a missense DCLRE1C variant to beta-chain V and J trimming.

Comment on this clone: Its antigen is unknown.

Germline lookup yields CDR1 SGHTA and CDR2 FQGTGA. The V segment lost 5 bases and the J segment 4 bases; nucleotides outside the gene matches: 10. The CDR3 contains 16 residues. Primers: 60 Vbeta forward and 13 Jbeta reverse. Generated by immunoSEQ multiplex PCR, the TCRdb table keeps only in-frame clones and is missing some. The data hold some 150,000 clones, with nearly 80% observed a single time. V and J are TRBV7-3 and TRBJ2-1; 8 bases map to TRBD1. Sequences were obtained from PBMCs. This TCR was sampled from a male donor in good health and CMV-seronegative. The CDR3 is CASSLDRGGFYNEQFF. The CDR3 coding sequence is TGTGCCAGCAGCCTAGACAGGGGTGGGTTTTACAATGAGCAGTTCTTC.